A single sample gave rise to the 14 T cell receptor beta chains below, sequenced in a study of tumor-infiltrating lymphocytes in oesophageal squamous cell carcinoma. Each CDR3 protein is one row after TCRdb ran MiXCR on the PCR reads. This table has about 20,000 distinct CDR3 sequences, over 40% appearing once. What was sequenced was normal esophageal tissue next to the tumor. These receptors were collected from a female donor with esophageal squamous cell carcinoma.

In this sample, this clonotype turned up many times. The chain carries TRBV10-3 and TRBJ2-1; 14 bases agree with TRBD2. The CDR3 has 17 amino acids. In germline, CDR1 is ENHRY, CDR2 SYGVKD. V shed 6 bases and J 5 bases; nucleotides not matched to a gene: 9. The DNA of the CDR3 is TGTGCCATCAGACCGGGACTAGCGGGAGCCCTTGACAATGAGCAGTTCTTC. Amino acid sequence: CAIRPGLAGALDNEQFF.

This clonotype appeared once. The conserved closing phenylalanine or tryptophan is absent in this CDR3, likely reflecting a read error. The DNA is left out, because the CDR3 cannot be placed on it with certainty; the CDR3 is given as TCRdb lists it. The chain links TRBV2 to TRBJ2-4; the table's D call, TRBD1, was not checked against the DNA. A total of 8 residues make up the CDR3, ends included. Germline CDR1 reads SNHLY; CDR2 reads FYNNEI. The chain's CDR3 is CASSERGS.

The gene calls are TRBV9 and TRBJ2-6, with D possibly TRBD2 on 5 matching bases. The J call may not be correct, given that the DNA end is closer to TRBJ2-4. From germline, CDR1 is SGDLS and CDR2 YYNGEE. The CDR3 runs to 14 residues. Here the CDR3 DNA reads TGTGCCAGCAGCGTAGGAGGGGCCAAAAACATTCAGTACTTC. This sequence encodes CASSVGGAKNIQYF.

There are many counts of this clonotype. This chain uses TRBV5-4 with TRBJ2-6, with no clear D. Trimming shortened V by 1 base and J by 3 bases, and 11 bases separated the two germline ends. The CDR3 runs 16 residues. Looked up from germline, CDR1 is SGHNT and CDR2 is YYREEE (reference sequence). CDR3 sequence reads: CASSLYWVSGANVLTF. CDR3 bases: TGTGCCAGCAGCTTGTATTGGGTCAGTGGGGCCAACGTCCTGACTTTC.

Here the CDR3 reads CASRGDTQYF. The CDR3 DNA is TGTGCCAGCAGGGGAGATACGCAGTATTTT. The chain combines TRBV12-3 or TRBV12-4 with TRBJ2-3; D is undetermined. The CDR3 runs 10 residues. V was shortened by 6 bases and J by 5 bases, with 3 bases between the two germline ends.

The chain recombines TRBV7-2 with TRBJ2-5, with TRBD1 identical over 7 bases. This CDR3 comprises 15 residues. From germline, CDR1 is SGHTA and CDR2 FQGNSA. V gave up 5 bases and J gave up 11 bases; unmatched junction bases: 17. CDR3 DNA sequence: TGTGCCAGCAGCCGCGGAAAGGGGGCAAATTCCTGGCAGTACTTC. Translated: CASSRGKGANSWQYF. The whole variable domain, filled in from reference TRBV7-2 and TRBJ2-5, reads GAGVSQSPSNKVTEKGKDVELRCDPISGHTALYWYRQSLGQGLEFLIYFQGNSAPDKSGLPSDRFSAERTGGSVSTLTIQRTQQEDSAVYLCASSRGKGANSWQYFGPGTRLLVL.

The chain couples TRBV4-3 to TRBJ2-5, with D maybe TRBD1 (6 bases). The J call is doubtful: the DNA matches TRBJ2-7 better. The V gene's germline CDR1 is LGHNA and CDR2 YSLEER. The CDR3 has 14 residues. The CDR3 nucleotides are TGCGCCAGCAGCCTACAACAGGGAAGACACGAGCAGTACTTC. Translating gives CASSLQQGRHEQYF.

Ten or more counts support this clonotype. The rearrangement uses TRBV5-1 and TRBJ1-1, with unresolved D. Germline V lookup: CDR1 SGHRS, CDR2 YFSETQ. V gave up 4 bases and J gave up 0 bases, with 7 bases separating them. The CDR3 covers 13 residues. Written as DNA, the CDR3 is TGCGCCAGCAGCGATCAACTGAACACTGAAGCTTTCTTT. Translated, it gives CASSDQLNTEAFF.

This clonotype was recorded at least ten times. Mismatch with germline at one junction end may stem from a read error. The genes are TRBV7-3 and TRBJ2-7; D is perhaps TRBD1 or TRBD2 (5 bases each). Germline assignment: CDR1 SGHTA and CDR2 FQGTGA. CDR3 length equals 14 residues. CDR3 region: CASSLTGWGNEQYF. CDR3 in DNA: TGTGCCAGCAGTTTAACGGGATGGGGCAATGAGCAGTACTTC.

The V gene is TRBV7-2, the J gene TRBJ2-7; a possible D gene is TRBD1 (6 bases). The J call may be wrong; the DNA end is better matched by TRBJ1-2. The germline V gene encodes CDR1 SGHTA and CDR2 FQGNSA. This CDR3 has 14 amino acids. The CDR3 sequence is CASSLDGQLYGYTF. CDR3 nucleotides: TGTGCCAGCAGCCTAGACGGACAGCTCTATGGCTACACCTTC.

This clonotype was counted only a few times. The chain joins TRBV2 to TRBJ2-7, with 8 bases lining up with TRBD2. Per germline, CDR1 SNHLY and CDR2 FYNNEI. The CDR3 runs to 13 residues. Trimming took 7 bases from V and 0 from J; bases not matched to a gene: 2. The CDR3: CASTGGVSYEQYF. The CDR3 coding sequence is TGTGCCAGCACGGGGGGGGTCTCCTACGAGCAGTACTTC.

This clonotype was seen repeatedly, ten times or more. The chain combines TRBV4-1 with TRBJ1-1; TRBD1 matches 9 bases. The germline V gene has CDR1 MGHRA and CDR2 YSYEKL. There are 17 residues in the CDR3. V trimming: 2 bases; J trimming: 0 bases; junction bases outside the gene matches: 7. For the CDR3, the DNA is TGCGCCAGCAGCCAACCCCGGACAGGGGAAATGAACACTGAAGCTTTCTTT. Protein: CASSQPRTGEMNTEAFF.

The table lists this clonotype with many counts. The CDR3 sequence is CASRARDRGSGYTF. The CDR3 nucleotides are TGTGCCAGCAGGGCGAGGGACAGGGGGAGTGGCTACACCTTC. The V gene is TRBV7-9, the J gene TRBJ1-2, with 11 bases fitting TRBD1. This CDR3 has 14 amino acids. Per the germline V gene, CDR1 is SEHNR and CDR2 is FQNEAQ (reference sequence). V was pared by 6 bases and J by 7 bases, with 7 bases of the junction left unmatched. Using reference TRBV7-9 and TRBJ1-2 for the parts outside the CDR3, the full variable domain is DTGVSQNPRHKITKRGQNVTFRCDPISEHNRLYWYRQTLGQGPEFLTYFQNEAQLEKSRLLSDRFSAERPKGSFSTLEIQRTEQGDSAMYLCASRARDRGSGYTFGSGTRLTVV.

This clonotype has more than one count but fewer than ten. The chain has TRBV2 and TRBJ2-5; a weak D match, TRBD2 (6 bases). The V end was cut by 6 bases, the J end by 11 bases, with 19 bases between. The CDR3 extends over 13 amino acids. Germline V gives CDR1 SNHLY, CDR2 FYNNEI. This CDR3 reads CASREGSGSQQYF. The DNA of the CDR3 is TGTGCCAGCAGGGAGGGTAGCGGATCCCAGCAGTACTTC.